Listed here are 19 T cell receptor beta chains from one sample, sequenced in a study of cytomegalovirus exposure and HLA in healthy donors. Both 60 Vbeta primers and 13 Jbeta primers went into the PCR. Some clones are missing from TCRdb's copy, which holds only in-frame ones; the method was immunoSEQ multiplex PCR. The table lists some 80,000 clones, approximately 80% of them singletons, with over 10% in the top ten. Sequenced sample: PBMCs. The receptors here all came from a human donor in good health.

With respect to this clone: A junction end diverges from the germline sequence, so it may reflect a read error. The chain is built from TRBV5-6 and TRBJ1-5; no clear D. The CDR3 length is 17 residues. The germline gives CDR1 SGHDT, CDR2 YYEEEE. This chain's CDR3 is CASSLPPDVYSNQPQNF. The DNA for the CDR3 is TGTGCCAGCAGCTTACCCCCAGATGTTTATAGCAATCAGCCCCAGAATTTT. The complete variable domain, with remaining parts taken from reference TRBV5-6 and TRBJ1-5, reads DAGVTQSPTHLIKTRGQQVTLRCSPKSGHDTVSWYQQALGQGPQFIFQYYEEEERQRGNFPDRFSGHQFPNYSSELNVNALLLGDSALYLCASSLPPDVYSNQPQNFGDGTRLSIL.

This clone was detected a few times. Its ends do not fully match the called genes, so a read error is possible. The chain employs TRBV10-3 and TRBJ1-4, with D hard to call. Germline V gives CDR1 ENHRY, CDR2 SYGVKD. The CDR3 loop spans 15 amino acids. CDR3 coding DNA: TGTGCCAGCAGTCCGACCGGGACAACTAATGAAAAACTGTTTTTT. Its translation: CASSPTGTTNEKLFF.

The V gene is TRBV29-1, the J gene TRBJ2-7, with TRBD2 matching over 7 bases. The CDR3 covers 14 residues. Germline V gene data show CDR1 as SQVTM and CDR2 as ANQGSEA. V lost 4 bases and J lost 2; bases outside the gene matches: 8. The CDR3 reads CSVVTAGKTYEQYF. As DNA, the CDR3 is TGCAGCGTTGTAACAGCGGGGAAAACCTACGAGCAGTACTTC.

The chain carries TRBV19 and TRBJ1-1; 7 bases fit TRBD1. This CDR3 contains 15 residues. The trim removed 10 bases at V and 6 bases at J, leaving 17 bases unmatched. Germline assignment: CDR1 LNHDA and CDR2 SQIVND (reference sequence). CDR3 in DNA: TGTGCCACCCTCCGGGAGGGGGCGGCCAAGCCTGAAGCTTTCTTT. Its protein product is CATLREGAAKPEAFF.

The genes are TRBV6-5 and TRBJ1-6; 7 nucleotides agree with TRBD1. Germline V gene lookup returns CDR1 MNHEY and CDR2 SVGAGI. The CDR3 length is 14 residues. J lost 10 bases, V lost 6 bases, and 9 bases had no gene match. This chain's CDR3 is CASRRTGQGSPLHF. In nucleotides, the CDR3 is TGTGCCAGCAGGCGGACAGGCCAGGGGTCACCCCTCCACTTT.

The chain employs TRBV2 and TRBJ2-7; tentatively, D is TRBD2 (5 bases). CDR1 and CDR2 from the germline V gene are SNHLY and FYNNEI. The CDR3 totals 14 residues. V was pared by 4 bases and J by 2 bases, with 12 bases between. In DNA, the CDR3 is TGTGCCAGCAGTGTAATCGACTATGCCTACGAGCAGTACTTC. The encoded protein is CASSVIDYAYEQYF.

This clone was counted only a few times. This rearrangement joins TRBV29-1 to TRBJ1-1; D remains unclear. CDR1 and CDR2 from the germline V gene are SQVTM and ANQGSEA. The ends were cut back, 4 bases at V and 1 base at J, with 10 bases in the middle. CDR3 length: 13 residues. This chain's CDR3 is CSVAGRENTEAFF. CDR3 DNA sequence: TGCAGCGTTGCGGGTCGAGAGAACACTGAAGCTTTCTTT.

This chain uses TRBV6-5 with TRBJ2-2, with 11 nucleotides matching TRBD2. There are 14 residues in the CDR3. Germline assignment: CDR1 MNHEY and CDR2 SVGAGI. Trimming removed 4 bases from V and 7 bases from J; junction bases left unmatched: 2. In DNA form, the CDR3 reads TGTGCCAGCAGTTCGGGACTAGCGGTCGGGGAGCTGTTTTTT. Amino acids: CASSSGLAVGELFF.

The chain has TRBV2 and TRBJ2-1; a weak D match, TRBD2 (6 bases). V was shortened by 6 bases and J by 10 bases, with 16 bases between the two germline ends. The CDR3 has 13 residues. Germline CDR1 and CDR2: SNHLY and FYNNEI. CDR3 sequence (DNA): TGTGCCAGCAGGAGTACTAGCATTAGGGAGCAGTTCTTC. Translating it yields CASRSTSIREQFF.

The chain carries TRBV6-5 and TRBJ2-4, with 8 bases identical to TRBD2. The V and J ends lost 2 bases and 8 bases, in that order; junction bases with no gene match: 8. The CDR3 contains 15 residues. Germline CDR1 reads MNHEY; CDR2 reads SVGAGI. The CDR3 region is CASSYRRGGQHIQYF. The CDR3 DNA reads as TGTGCCAGCAGTTACCGCCGGGGGGGCCAGCACATTCAGTACTTC.

For this clone: The junction and the germline gene differ at one end; a read error may be behind it. The J gene is TRBJ1-6, the V gene TRBV18; D is unresolved. The CDR3 length is 13 residues. From germline, CDR1 is KGHSH and CDR2 LQKENI. CDR3 residues: CASSPEGTSPLNF. The DNA of the CDR3 is TGTGCCAGCTCACCAGAGGGTACCTCACCCCTCAACTTT.

The CDR3 nucleotides read TGTGCCAGCAGCCAAGATAATACAGGCCTTCAGTACTTC. Its translation is CASSQDNTGLQYF. The J gene is TRBJ2-7, the V gene TRBV14; D possibly corresponds to TRBD1 (5 bases). The V gene's germline CDR1 is SGHDN and CDR2 FVKESK. The CDR3 length is 13 residues. V lost 0 bases, J lost 10 bases, and 13 bases lay in between.

The chain recombines TRBV27 with TRBJ2-3, with D possibly TRBD1 on 5 matching bases. The CDR3 is 14 amino acids. V dropped 3 bases and J dropped 2 bases, with 9 bases sitting between them. Per the germline V gene, CDR1 is MNHEY and CDR2 is SMNVEV (reference sequence). In DNA, the CDR3 is TGTGCCAGCAGTTTTATTGGGGCCACAGATACGCAGTATTTT. Protein: CASSFIGATDTQYF.

CDR3 in DNA: TGCGCCAGCCCTGGGACTAGCGGGGCCATGAGGTGCTCCTACAATGAGCAGTTCTTC. Translated: CASPGTSGAMRCSYNEQFF. V usage is TRBV4-1 and J usage is TRBJ2-1, with 13 bases identical to TRBD2. V trimming: 8 bases; J trimming: 0 bases; junction bases outside the gene matches: 13. The CDR3 has 19 amino acids. CDR1 is MGHRA and CDR2 is YSYEKL in the germline V gene.

This rearrangement joins TRBV4-1 to TRBJ1-6, with TRBD1 matching 10 bases. Germline V lookup: CDR1 MGHRA, CDR2 YSYEKL. Trimming cost V 5 bases and J 8 bases; bases outside gene matches: 6. This CDR3 is built from 15 residues. This chain's CDR3 is CASSSPGTGDSPLHF. Here the CDR3 DNA reads TGCGCCAGCAGCTCCCCCGGGACAGGGGATTCACCCCTCCACTTT.

V is TRBV5-1 and J is TRBJ2-3; the D gene is possibly TRBD1 (7 bases). Per germline, CDR1 SGHRS and CDR2 YFSETQ. This CDR3 is 13 amino acids long. Trimming cost V 6 bases and J 5 bases, with 13 bases left between them. The CDR3 nucleotides are TGCGCCAGCACCAGACAGGGAGGAGATACGCAGTATTTT. This encodes CASTRQGGDTQYF. Complete variable domain (other parts from reference TRBV5-1 and TRBJ2-3): KAGVTQTPRYLIKTRGQQVTLSCSPISGHRSVSWYQQTPGQGLQFLFEYFSETQRNKGNFPGRFSGRQFSNSRSEMNVSTLELGDSALYLCASTRQGGDTQYFGPGTRLTVL.

The DNA of the CDR3 is TGTGCCAGCAGTTACGGGGGGGCCTACTCTGGAAACACCATATATTTT. Protein sequence: CASSYGGAYSGNTIYF. The chain couples TRBV6-5 to TRBJ1-3, with a weak D call TRBD1 (6 bases). The CDR3 totals 16 residues. V lost 2 bases, J lost 0 bases, and 11 bases lay in between. CDR1 is MNHEY and CDR2 is SVGAGI in the germline V gene.

This clone has only a few counts. The J gene is TRBJ2-7, the V gene TRBV27; 7 bases match TRBD2. V gave up 6 bases and J gave up 5 bases; unmatched junction bases: 4. Germline V gives CDR1 MNHEY, CDR2 SMNVEV (reference sequence). This CDR3 has 12 amino acids. This CDR3 is CASRLGRDEQYF. CDR3 DNA sequence: TGTGCCAGCAGGTTAGGGAGGGACGAGCAGTACTTC.

This clone was observed once. This chain joins TRBV19 and TRBJ1-1, with D perhaps matching TRBD1 (5 bases). The CDR3 is 15 amino acids. The V gene lost 2 bases and the J gene lost 7 bases, with 17 bases spanning the gap. Germline V lookup: CDR1 LNHDA, CDR2 SQIVND (reference sequence). This chain's CDR3 is CASSIRSGRVGEAFF. The CDR3 coding sequence is TGTGCCAGTAGTATACGGTCCGGCAGGGTGGGTGAAGCTTTCTTT.